The count of the clone carrying this T cell receptor (beta chain) is one. Its antigen remains unidentified. This sample was taken from a study of radiation and T cells in renal cell carcinoma. Whole-study results and caveats: In blood, top tumor clones expanded by 2 weeks, shrinking by 4.

Between the trimmed V and J ends, which lost 0 bases and 2 bases, there was a span of 17 bases. There are 17 residues in the CDR3. Germline CDR1 reads LNHNV; CDR2 reads YYDKDF (reference sequence). As to time point: blood 4 weeks post-SBRT, at nephrectomy. Treatment: 15 Gy SBRT to primary tumor, nephrectomy 4 weeks later. TCRdb's table, derived via immunoSEQ multiplex PCR, lists solely in-frame clones and lacks some. The sample shows about 40,000 clones, 70% to 85% of them seen only once. The clonotype was recovered from a woman aged 70-85 years with renal cell carcinoma. The V call is TRBV15, the J call TRBJ2-7; D ambiguous. Here the sequenced sample was blood, taken from a patient whose treatment included radiotherapy and nephrectomy. The CDR3 region is CATSRDYGRLIPYEQYF. CDR3 coding DNA: TGTGCCACCAGCAGAGATTATGGCAGACTCATTCCCTACGAGCAGTACTTC.